A single T cell receptor beta chain is shown here with its context. The antigen remains unidentified. The sample's treatment: oral pan-JAK inhibitor, 5-10 mg twice daily. From alopecia areata patients, lesional scalp punch biopsies and peripheral blood were collected. This entry belongs to a study of CD8+ T cells in alopecia areata. Whole-study results and caveats: Clonality exceeded that of normal scalp in lesional scalp, most notably in alopecia totalis/universalis. One nonresponder makes the tie between baseline CD8+ expansion and response uncertain. Significant decreases in scalp clonality and expanded CD8+ clones followed tofacitinib treatment.

After isolation, RNA underwent reverse transcription to generate cDNA as the sequencing template. Data came from immunoSEQ multiplex PCR; TCRdb stores just in-frame clones and leaves some out. The table lists some 180,000 clones, 53% of them singletons. The germline V gene encodes CDR1 SGDLS and CDR2 YYNGEE. V dropped 0 bases and J dropped 4 bases, with 5 bases sitting between them. The CDR3 consists of 13 residues. This receptor was taken from a human donor with alopecia areata. V gene TRBV9 combines with J gene TRBJ1-5, with D unclear. The sequencing here drew on CD8+ T cells sorted from blood, taken at week 24, from a patient treated with tofacitinib. CDR3 sequence: CASSVGQNQPQHF. The CDR3 DNA sequence: TGTGCCAGCAGCGTAGGCCAAAATCAGCCCCAGCATTTT.